The TCR beta chain described here comes from a study of metastatic and nonmetastatic thyroid tumors. In the study overall: Repertoires from blood and tumor or nodule tissue of malignant and benign thyroid patients were compared.

As regards this clone: Its antigen is currently unknown. The junction differs from germline at one of its ends, possibly a read error.

Until they underwent thyroid surgery, no patient had received any treatment. Regarding the study as a whole: Compared with benign nodules, malignant thyroid tumors were reported to have significantly higher TCR beta diversity in both blood and tumor.

The CDR3 covers 15 residues. Germline V gene data show CDR1 as LNHDA and CDR2 as SQIVND (reference sequence). MiXCR re-clonotyped the PCR reads for TCRdb. Among under 20,000 clones listed, about a fifth were seen once. The receptor was derived from a female donor with papillary thyroid cancer or a benign thyroid nodule (not recorded which). Some clones in this sample may be carry-over from other donors' samples. Sequencing was performed on tumor tissue. The rearrangement uses TRBV19 and TRBJ2-1; D is possibly TRBD1 (7 bases). The CDR3 spells CASNMEGAIDNEQFF. CDR3 DNA sequence: TGCGCCAGTAATATGGAGGGGGCGATCGACAATGAGCAGTTCTTC.